These T cell receptor beta chains were read from a single sample in a study of human T cells and chemical hapten exposure. MiXCR, applied by TCRdb to the RACE reads, yields one record per CDR3 protein. The sample yields roughly 100,000 distinct CDR3 sequences, about 12% seen once. The sample in question was whole blood, obtained in connection with sensitization to the hapten diphenylcyclopropenone (DPC). These receptors were collected from a woman aged 45 to 65 with alopecia areata. Some clones in this sample may be carry-over from other donors' samples. CDR3s include the opening cysteine and the closing phenylalanine or tryptophan. The D gene is left open where the match is weak. The size entry is marked missing in some rows and otherwise reads once, few, many or a size class.

TRBV2	TRBD2	medium-sized	TRBJ2-3	TGTGCCAGCAGCGGAGGACTAGCTCGGTCAGATACGCAGTATTTT	CASSGGLARSDTQYF
TRBV7-9	NA	few	TRBJ1-1	TGTGCCAGCAGCTTAGAGCGTAACACTGAAGCTTTCTTT	CASSLERNTEAFF
TRBV18	NA	NA	TRBJ1-1	TGTGCCAGCTCGCTCATCCAGAACGCTGAAGCTTTCTTT	CASSLIQNAEAFF
TRBV18	TRBD1	NA	TRBJ2-2	TGTGCCAGCTCCGAACAGGGGGGAGAGAACACCGGGGAGCTGTTTTTT	CASSEQGGENTGELFF
TRBV6-6	NA	few	TRBJ2-6	TGTGCCAGCAGCCTATTTGTTCCGCAAGGGCTCTCTGGGGCCAACGTCCTGACTTTC	CASSLFVPQGLSGANVLTF
TRBV12-3/TRBV12-4	NA	NA	TRBJ1-5	TGTGCCAGCAGTCCACCTTCGCAGGGCCTTCAGCCCCAGCATTTT	CASSPPSQGLQPQHF
TRBV5-8	NA	few	TRBJ2-3	TGTGCCAGCACCCATCGTGGCCGGAGCACAGATACGCAGTATTTT	CASTHRGRSTDTQYF
TRBV11-2	TRBD2	NA	TRBJ2-1	TGTGCCAGCAGCCGACTCACGGTGGCTAGCGGGAGGGCCTTCGATGAGCAGTTCTTC	CASSRLTVASGRAFDEQFF
TRBV20-1	TRBD2	NA	TRBJ2-1	TGCAGTGCTAGCCTAGCGGGAGGCCCGTTAAGCTCCTACAATGAGCAGTTCTTC	CSASLAGGPLSSYNEQFF
TRBV5-1	NA	few	TRBJ2-3	TGCGCCAGTTACGGGGACCCCAGGGATACGCAGTATTTT	CASYGDPRDTQYF
TRBV4-3	TRBD1	few	TRBJ1-6	TGCGCCAGCAGCCAAGTTCCGGGACAGGGGAATTCACCCCTCCACTTT	CASSQVPGQGNSPLHF
TRBV11-2	TRBD1	NA	TRBJ1-5	TGTGCCCAACGGACAGGGTTGGATCAGCCCCAGCATTTT	CAQRTGLDQPQHF
TRBV4-1	NA	NA	TRBJ1-3	TGCGCCAGCAGCCAGGCCAGTAGCTCTGGAAACACCATATATTTT	CASSQASSSGNTIYF
TRBV2	NA	NA	TRBJ2-4	TGTGCCAGCACCCGGGCGGGCGGGATGGCCAAAAACATTCAGTACTTC	CASTRAGGMAKNIQYF
TRBV24-1	NA	few	TRBJ1-2	TGTGCCACCAGTGACGGCCTTGCGGGGAATGGCTACACCTTC	CATSDGLAGNGYTF
TRBV2	NA	NA	TRBJ2-2	TGTGCCAGCCGATATGACACCGGGGAGCTGTTTTTT	CASRYDTGELFF
TRBV6-5	TRBD1	NA	TRBJ1-2	TGTGCCAGCAGCCTCCTCCGGGACAGGGGTGGCTACACCTTC	CASSLLRDRGGYTF
TRBV20-1	NA	NA	TRBJ1-5	TGCAGTGCTAGAGGACCGGGACGGAGCAATCAGCCCCAGCATTTT	CSARGPGRSNQPQHF
TRBV28	NA	few	TRBJ1-1	TGTGCCAGCAGTGGCATCATGACGAACACTGAAGCTTTCTTT	CASSGIMTNTEAFF
TRBV7-9	TRBD1	few	TRBJ2-7	TGTGCCAGCAGCTCCCTAGACAGGGACGAGCAGTACTTC	CASSSLDRDEQYF
TRBV19	NA	few	TRBJ1-5	TGTGCCAGTATGGGGGGCTATAGCAATCAGCCCCAGCATTTT	CASMGGYSNQPQHF
TRBV28	NA	NA	TRBJ2-7	TGTGCCAGCAGTTTGAGTACGATCTCCTACGAGCAGTACTTC	CASSLSTISYEQYF